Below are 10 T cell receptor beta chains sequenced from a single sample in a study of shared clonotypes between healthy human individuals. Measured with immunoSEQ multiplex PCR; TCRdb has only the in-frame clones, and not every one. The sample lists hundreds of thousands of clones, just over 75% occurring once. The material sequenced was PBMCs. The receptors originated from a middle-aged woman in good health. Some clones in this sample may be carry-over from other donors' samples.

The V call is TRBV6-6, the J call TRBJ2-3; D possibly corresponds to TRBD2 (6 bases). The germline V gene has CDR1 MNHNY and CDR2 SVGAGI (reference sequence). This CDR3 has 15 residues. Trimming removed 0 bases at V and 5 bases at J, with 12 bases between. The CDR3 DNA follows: TGTGCCAGCAGTTACTCGTTAACTAGCTTAGATACGCAGTATTTT. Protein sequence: CASSYSLTSLDTQYF.

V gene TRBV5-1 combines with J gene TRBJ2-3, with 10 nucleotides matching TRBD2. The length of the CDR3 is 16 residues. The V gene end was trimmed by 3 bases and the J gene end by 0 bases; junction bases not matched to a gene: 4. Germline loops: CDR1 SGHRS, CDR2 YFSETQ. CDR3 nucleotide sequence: TGCGCCAGCAGCTCGTCTAGCGGGAGTAGCACAGATACGCAGTATTTT. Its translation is CASSSSSGSSTDTQYF.

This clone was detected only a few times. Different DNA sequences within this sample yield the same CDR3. The CDR3 spells CASSVDSGSYEQYF. The CDR3 nucleotides are TGTGCCAGCAGCGTAGACAGCGGGAGCTACGAGCAGTACTTC. The chain couples TRBV9 to TRBJ2-7, with 8 bases aligning to TRBD2. With 0 bases clipped from V and 3 bases from J, the junction kept 2 bases outside the gene matches. The CDR3 consists of 14 residues. Germline V lookup: CDR1 SGDLS, CDR2 YYNGEE.

CDR3 region: CAIRGSGRPYNEQFF. DNA for the CDR3: TGTGCCATCAGGGGTAGCGGGAGGCCCTACAATGAGCAGTTCTTC. This chain connects TRBV10-3 to TRBJ2-1; 10 bases align to TRBD2. The CDR3 is 15 amino acids. With V trimmed by 6 bases and J by 2 bases, 4 bases remained unmatched. Germline assignment: CDR1 ENHRY and CDR2 SYGVKD.

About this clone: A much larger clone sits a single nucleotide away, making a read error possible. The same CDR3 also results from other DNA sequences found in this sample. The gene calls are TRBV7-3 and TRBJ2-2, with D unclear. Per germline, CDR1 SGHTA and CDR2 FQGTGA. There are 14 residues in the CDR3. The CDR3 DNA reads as TGTGCCAGCAGCTTACATCGCAACACCGGTGAGCTGTTTTTT. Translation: CASSLHRNTGELFF.

CDR3 amino acids: CASSLTGDITYEQYF. The CDR3 coding sequence is TGTGCCAGCAGCTTAACTGGGGATATCACTTACGAGCAGTACTTC. This chain links TRBV7-9 with TRBJ2-7; D ambiguous. The CDR3 has 15 residues. The germline gives CDR1 SEHNR, CDR2 FQNEAQ (reference sequence). Trimming took 2 bases from V and 4 from J, leaving 15 bases between them. The complete variable domain, with remaining parts taken from reference TRBV7-9 and TRBJ2-7, reads DTGVSQNPRHKITKRGQNVTFRCDPISEHNRLYWYRQTLGQGPEFLTYFQNEAQLEKSRLLSDRFSAERPKGSFSTLEIQRTEQGDSAMYLCASSLTGDITYEQYFGPGTRLTVT.

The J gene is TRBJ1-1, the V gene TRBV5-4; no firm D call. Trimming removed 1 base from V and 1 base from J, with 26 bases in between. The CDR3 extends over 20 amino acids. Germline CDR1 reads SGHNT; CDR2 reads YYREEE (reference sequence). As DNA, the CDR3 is TGTGCCAGCAGCTTGTTCGGACTACTGGAGCTACTCGGCCCGAACACTGAAGCTTTCTTT. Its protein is CASSLFGLLELLGPNTEAFF. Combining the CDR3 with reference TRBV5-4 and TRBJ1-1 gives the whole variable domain ETGVTQSPTHLIKTRGQQVTLRCSSQSGHNTVSWYQQALGQGPQFIFQYYREEENGRGNFPPRFSGLQFPNYSSELNVNALELDDSALYLCASSLFGLLELLGPNTEAFFGQGTRLTVV.

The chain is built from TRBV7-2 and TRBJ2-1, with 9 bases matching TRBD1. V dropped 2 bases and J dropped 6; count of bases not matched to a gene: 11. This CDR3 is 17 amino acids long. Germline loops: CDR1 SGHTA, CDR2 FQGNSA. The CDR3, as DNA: TGTGCCAGCAGCTTAAGGCCCCGGACGGGACAGGGCAATGAGCAGTTCTTC. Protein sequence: CASSLRPRTGQGNEQFF.

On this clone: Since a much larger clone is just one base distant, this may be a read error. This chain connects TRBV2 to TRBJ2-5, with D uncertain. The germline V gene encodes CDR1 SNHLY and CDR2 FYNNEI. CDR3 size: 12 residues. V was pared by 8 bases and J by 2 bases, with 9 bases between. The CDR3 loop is CASVVAQETQYF. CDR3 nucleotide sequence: TGTGCCAGCGTAGTGGCACAAGAGACCCAGTACTTC.

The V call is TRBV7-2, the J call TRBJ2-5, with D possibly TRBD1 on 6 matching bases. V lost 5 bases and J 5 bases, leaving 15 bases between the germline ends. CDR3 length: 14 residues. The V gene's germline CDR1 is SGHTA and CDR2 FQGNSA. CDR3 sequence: CASSPPGVGETQYF. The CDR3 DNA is TGTGCCAGCAGCCCACCAGGGGTAGGGGAGACCCAGTACTTC.